Each of the 20 T cell receptor beta chains below was sequenced from the same sample in a study of blood T cells in healthy people across ages. A second PCR, run for about 7 to 11 cycles, used a sample-barcoded 5' primer plus a J-beta primer mix. Via MiXCR, TCRdb re-called the 5' RACE reads, giving one row per CDR3 protein. The repertoire consists of about 800,000 distinct CDR3 sequences, with approximately 25% occurring once and the leading ten covering under 4.5%. These data also featured in a second study, about T cells of mothers and their children.

The material sequenced was blood. Receptors were obtained from a boy aged 5-17 years in good health.

J is TRBJ2-1 and V is TRBV7-2; D is perhaps TRBD2 (6 bases). The V gene's germline CDR1 is SGHTA and CDR2 FQGNSA. The length of the CDR3 is 14 residues. V was clipped by 5 bases and J by 5 bases, with 13 bases between them. The CDR3 DNA is TGTGCCAGCAGCCAGGGCGGGATCCACAATGAGCAGTTCTTC. Translation gives CASSQGGIHNEQFF.

This sequence joins TRBV7-2 and TRBJ2-5; 8 nucleotides match TRBD2. Germline V lookup: CDR1 SGHTA, CDR2 FQGNSA. With 5 bases clipped from V and 4 bases from J, the junction kept 9 bases outside the gene matches. The CDR3 is 15 amino acids. CDR3: CASSLPGLGVETQYF. Here the CDR3 DNA reads TGTGCCAGCAGCCTACCGGGACTAGGGGTAGAGACCCAGTACTTC.

The CDR3 sequence: CASSLIPGGGNEQFF. The CDR3 DNA is TGCGCCAGCAGCTTAATACCGGGAGGTGGGAATGAGCAGTTCTTC. The V gene is TRBV5-1, the J gene TRBJ2-1; 7 bases agree with TRBD2. The ends lost 2 bases at V and 7 bases at J; junction bases unmatched: 9. The CDR3 has 15 residues. Germline V gene lookup returns CDR1 SGHRS and CDR2 YFSETQ.

Only a few counts were recorded for this clonotype. The rearrangement links TRBV12-3 or TRBV12-4 to TRBJ1-5; D remains unclear. V lost 3 bases, J lost 4 bases, and 16 bases lay in between. CDR3 length equals 16 residues. The chain's CDR3 is CASSLLDDGLNQPQHF. The CDR3 DNA is TGTGCCAGCAGTTTGTTGGACGACGGACTTAATCAGCCCCAGCATTTT.

The V and J genes are TRBV20-1 and TRBJ1-2; D unresolved. Trimming shortened V by 5 bases and J by 2 bases, and 9 bases separated the two germline ends. This CDR3 comprises 12 residues. Germline assignment: CDR1 DFQATT and CDR2 SNEGSKA (reference sequence). In DNA, the CDR3 is TGCAGTGCTTCCTCGGCCAACTATGGCTACACCTTC. The encoded protein is CSASSANYGYTF.

The chain combines TRBV9 with TRBJ2-5; 7 bases agree with TRBD1. Trimming took 0 bases from V and 5 from J; bases not matched to a gene: 1. This CDR3 contains 13 residues. In germline, CDR1 is SGDLS, CDR2 YYNGEE. The CDR3 nucleotides are TGTGCCAGCAGCGTAGGCAGGGGGGAGACCCAGTACTTC. Translation: CASSVGRGETQYF.

The chain uses TRBV6-2 or TRBV6-3 and TRBJ2-1, with 11 bases matching TRBD2. CDR1 MNHEY and CDR2 SVGEGT come from the germline V gene. V gave up 7 bases and J gave up 7 bases; unmatched junction bases: 12. This CDR3 comprises 16 residues. CDR3 protein: CASTLLAGVLGNEQFF. CDR3 in DNA: TGTGCCAGCACCCTACTAGCGGGGGTTCTAGGGAATGAGCAGTTCTTC.

The CDR3 spells CASEPPGLAGNEQFF. In nucleotides, the CDR3 is TGTGCCAGCGAACCCCCGGGACTAGCGGGCAATGAGCAGTTCTTC. V usage is TRBV6-2 or TRBV6-3 and J usage is TRBJ2-1, with 12 bases aligning to TRBD2. J was trimmed by 6 bases and V by 8 bases; bases with no gene match: 8. The CDR3 is made up of 15 amino acids. In germline, CDR1 is MNHEY, CDR2 SVGEGT.

This clonotype appeared a few times. This chain uses TRBV20-1 with TRBJ2-7, with D possibly matching TRBD2 (7 bases). CDR3 size: 16 residues. Deletions cut 6 bases from V and 4 bases from J, with 25 bases between. Germline V CDR1 and CDR2: DFQATT, SNEGSKA (reference sequence). The CDR3 DNA follows: TGCAGTGCGCAGTCCGCGGGGGCCTTACCTATTTACGAGCAGTACTTC. Translated, it gives CSAQSAGALPIYEQYF.

Only a few counts were recorded for this clonotype. The V call is TRBV16, the J call TRBJ1-2; D not resolved. This CDR3 comprises 15 residues. Trimming removed 1 base at V and 4 bases at J, with 13 bases between. Germline assignment: CDR1 KGHSY and CDR2 FQNENV. The CDR3 DNA sequence: TGTGCCAGCAGCCAATTTCGAGACGCGGGCTATGGCTACACCTTC. This translates into CASSQFRDAGYGYTF.

This clonotype was observed a handful of times. The chain links TRBV20-1 to TRBJ2-1; D gene ambiguous. Per germline, CDR1 DFQATT and CDR2 SNEGSKA (reference sequence). The CDR3 length is 14 residues. Deletions cut 5 bases from V and 2 bases from J, with 13 bases between. CDR3 residues: CSALLESTYNEQFF. DNA of the CDR3: TGCAGTGCTTTACTCGAGAGCACCTACAATGAGCAGTTCTTC.

This clonotype was detected many times. The chain carries TRBV7-3 and TRBJ2-5; D is unclear. In germline, CDR1 is SGHTA, CDR2 FQGTGA. V lost 4 bases and J lost 4, with 7 bases in between. The CDR3 has 12 residues. In DNA, the CDR3 is TGTGCCAGCAGCTATTTAAGAGAGACCCAGTACTTC. This sequence encodes CASSYLRETQYF.

In its sample, this clonotype was seen a few times. V gene TRBV28 combines with J gene TRBJ2-2; TRBD1 is a possible D gene (5 bases). Trimming stripped 6 bases from V and 5 bases from J, with 10 bases between. Germline V gives CDR1 MDHEN, CDR2 SYDVKM. The length of the CDR3 is 13 residues. The CDR3 spells CASSMDKTGELFF. The CDR3 DNA reads TGTGCCAGCAGCATGGACAAGACCGGGGAGCTGTTTTTT.

The V gene is TRBV4-1, the J gene TRBJ1-4, with D tentatively TRBD1 (6 bases). Germline values: CDR1 MGHRA, CDR2 YSYEKL. The CDR3 totals 13 residues. The V end was cut by 5 bases, the J end by 7 bases, with 11 bases between. The chain's CDR3 is CASSVGAGEKLFF. In DNA form, the CDR3 reads TGCGCCAGCAGCGTGGGGGCGGGTGAAAAACTGTTTTTT.

This clonotype showed up just a few times. The J gene is TRBJ2-3, the V gene TRBV6-2 or TRBV6-3; TRBD2 matches 9 bases. CDR1 and CDR2 (germline): MNHEY, SVGEGT. The J segment lost 5 bases and the V segment lost 6 bases, leaving 3 bases of the junction unmatched. CDR3 length: 13 residues. In DNA, the CDR3 is TGTGCCAGCAGAGCGGGGGGCGGAGATACGCAGTATTTT. Its translation is CASRAGGGDTQYF.

The rearrangement joins TRBV7-2 to TRBJ2-5; 10 nucleotides align to TRBD2. CDR3 length: 18 residues. Germline V gene sequence: CDR1 SGHTA, CDR2 FQGNSA. The junction had 12 bases not matched to a gene; V was cut back by 0 bases and J by 5 bases. CDR3 nucleotides: TGTGCCAGCAGCTTAGCGCAGGCTAGCGGGAGTTCTCGGGAGACCCAGTACTTC. It codes for CASSLAQASGSSRETQYF.

This chain uses TRBV5-1 with TRBJ1-1, with TRBD1 identical over 7 bases. The length of the CDR3 is 13 residues. The trim removed 4 bases at V and 7 bases at J, leaving 7 bases unmatched. Germline lookup yields CDR1 SGHRS and CDR2 YFSETQ. The CDR3, as DNA: TGCGCCAGCAGCCTGGGACAGAGAAATGAAGCTTTCTTT. Translating it yields CASSLGQRNEAFF.

The chain couples TRBV29-1 to TRBJ1-4; a weak D match, TRBD1 (6 bases). The germline V gene has CDR1 SQVTM and CDR2 ANQGSEA. Trimming took off 6 bases at V and 4 bases at J, with 24 bases between the two ends. The CDR3 runs 17 residues. This CDR3 is CSVDDRQFTRDNEKLFF. Here the CDR3 DNA reads TGCAGCGTCGACGACAGGCAGTTTACCAGGGATAATGAAAAACTGTTTTTT. The full variable domain, in which reference TRBV29-1 and TRBJ1-4 provide the parts outside the CDR3, is SAVISQKPSRDICQRGTSLTIQCQVDSQVTMMFWYRQQPGQSLTLIATANQGSEATYESGFVIDKFPISRPNLTFSTLTVSNMSPEDSSIYLCSVDDRQFTRDNEKLFFGSGTQLSVL.

A few counts support this clonotype. The chain has TRBV10-3 and TRBJ2-1; possibly TRBD1 or TRBD2 for D (5 bases each). The CDR3 length is 12 residues. The V gene's germline CDR1 is ENHRY and CDR2 SYGVKD. V was clipped by 6 bases and J by 9 bases, with 12 bases between them. The CDR3 loop reads CAIREVGVEQFF. For the CDR3, the DNA is TGTGCCATCAGGGAGGTGGGGGTTGAGCAGTTCTTC.

This clonotype was observed a handful of times. This rearrangement joins TRBV27 to TRBJ2-2; weak D call: TRBD2 (5 bases). The V end was cut by 3 bases, the J end by 5 bases, with 10 bases between. CDR3 size: 14 residues. From germline, CDR1 is MNHEY and CDR2 SMNVEV (reference sequence). Here the CDR3 DNA reads TGTGCCAGCAGTTTCGGGGTAGCGACCGGGGAGCTGTTTTTT. Translated: CASSFGVATGELFF.